Here is one T cell receptor beta chain with its context. The sample holds many counts of this clonotype. Its antigen remains unidentified. Base quality data are lacking; no much larger clone is found one base away. V lost 5 bases and J lost 0 bases; the stretch between them is 8 bases long. CDR3 length: 14 amino acids, cysteine to phenylalanine. Of the read, only the CDR3 DNA is kept; its 42 bases are in frame from base 1. The germline V gene (reference sequence) gives CDR1 as SEHNR and CDR2 as FQNEAQ. The data belong to a study of response to subunit inactivated influenza vaccine (dated by TCRdb to the late 2010s). Regarding the complete study: The study used deep quantitative T cell receptor repertoire profiling to track responses to a trivalent subunit inactivated influenza vaccine. Paper-wide results and their limitations: The authors suggested that each seasonal influenza vaccination may recruit only a limited number of new T cells.

Libraries were constructed by RT-PCR. The instrument was an Illumina HiSeq 2500. TCRdb applied fastp at Q25 and MiXCR to the public reads, then kept only in-frame beta chains. Rows merge per CDR3 protein into single entries with the most common DNA and genes. The sample data list more than 150,000 distinct CDR3 sequences, and about 10% of these were observed just once. In total, the top ten clones hold about a third of the sample. The rearranged chain carries TRBV7-9 and TRBJ2-1; the D gene cannot be named for sure. The sequence was obtained from a man aged 45 to 75 who received an inactivated influenza vaccine. Donor details come from another sample of the same person, matched by shared clones. Sequenced material: CD8+ T cells sorted from PBMCs, taken about 24 months after vaccination. This receptor carries the CDR3 CASSPQSSYNEQFF. The bases are TGTGCCAGCAGCCCCCAGAGCTCCTACAATGAGCAGTTCTTC.